These 26 T cell receptor beta chains were all obtained from the same sample, sequenced in a study of T cell clones after liver transplantation. The method was immunoSEQ multiplex PCR; TCRdb's version includes in-frame clones alone and lacks a portion of them. The sample holds tens of thousands of clones, 70% seen once. Source: CD4+ T cells from blood, taken at the approximately 16-month timepoint. These receptors were collected from a human patient who received a liver transplant. Part of the T cells may come from the graft donor.

V is TRBV28 and J is TRBJ1-1; no firm D call. Germline V gene sequence: CDR1 MDHEN, CDR2 SYDVKM. The V and J ends lost 5 bases and 3 bases respectively, with 7 bases between them. This CDR3 spans 12 amino acids. DNA of the CDR3: TGTGCCAGCAGTGTAGGGTACACTGAAGCTTTCTTT. This encodes CASSVGYTEAFF.

The chain has TRBV19 and TRBJ2-1; D uncertain. V lost 6 bases, J lost 0 bases, and 9 bases lay in between. The CDR3 is 14 amino acids. Germline V lookup: CDR1 LNHDA, CDR2 SQIVND (reference sequence). The chain's CDR3 is CASRTGVSYNEQFF. The CDR3 DNA reads as TGTGCCAGTAGGACTGGAGTCTCCTACAATGAGCAGTTCTTC.

The chain is built from TRBV5-4 and TRBJ2-5, with 14 bases matching TRBD2. V was pared by 4 bases and J by 5 bases, with 7 bases of the junction left unmatched. Germline V CDR1 and CDR2: SGHNT, YYREEE (reference sequence). The CDR3 totals 16 residues. For the CDR3, the DNA is TGTGCCAGCAGCCCGGGGACTAGCGGGGGCCCGGAGACCCAGTACTTC. It specifies CASSPGTSGGPETQYF.

CDR3 sequence: CASRGLGTDTQYF. CDR3 DNA sequence: TGTGCCAGCCGGGGGTTGGGCACAGATACGCAGTATTTT. This chain uses TRBV5-6 with TRBJ2-3; TRBD2 might be the D (6 bases). CDR3 length equals 13 residues. V lost 7 bases to trimming and J lost 1 base, with 10 bases between them. Germline lookup yields CDR1 SGHDT and CDR2 YYEEEE. The variable domain in full, completed from reference TRBV5-6 and TRBJ2-3, reads DAGVTQSPTHLIKTRGQQVTLRCSPKSGHDTVSWYQQALGQGPQFIFQYYEEEERQRGNFPDRFSGHQFPNYSSELNVNALLLGDSALYLCASRGLGTDTQYFGPGTRLTVL.

This chain connects TRBV6-5 to TRBJ2-1; no clear D gene. V was shortened by 5 bases and J by 9 bases, with 14 bases between the two germline ends. This CDR3 region has 13 residues. CDR1 is MNHEY, CDR2 SVGAGI, per germline. CDR3 sequence (DNA): TGTGCCAGCAGTCCCCACTATGTTGGTGAGCAGTTCTTC. Residues: CASSPHYVGEQFF.

This chain links TRBV6-5 with TRBJ2-5, with D maybe TRBD2 (6 bases). The germline CDR1 and CDR2 sequences are MNHEY and SVGAGI. The V end was cut by 4 bases, the J end by 7 bases, with 13 bases between. CDR3 length: 13 residues. In nucleotides, the CDR3 is TGTGCCAGCAGTTTGGAGGGAAAGGGGACCCAGTACTTC. Its protein product is CASSLEGKGTQYF.

The rearrangement joins TRBV27 to TRBJ2-3, with D uncertain. The germline gives CDR1 MNHEY, CDR2 SMNVEV (reference sequence). The V end was cut by 7 bases, the J end by 9 bases, with 26 bases between. The CDR3 has 16 residues. CDR3 in DNA: TGTGCCAGCATCCCCTCTGGAGATGCCGGATTTTTGACGCAGTATTTT. Its protein product is CASIPSGDAGFLTQYF.

V and J are TRBV18 and TRBJ2-5; TRBD2 aligns across 9 bases. CDR1 is KGHSH, CDR2 LQKENI, per germline. Trimming cost V 5 bases and J 4 bases; bases outside gene matches: 8. The length of the CDR3 is 15 residues. The CDR3: CASSDSGRPGETQYF. The CDR3 nucleotides are TGTGCCAGCTCAGACAGCGGGAGGCCGGGAGAGACCCAGTACTTC.

The chain is built from TRBV4-3 and TRBJ2-3; TRBD2 agrees at 9 bases. The CDR3 covers 21 residues. Losses at the gene ends were 2 bases for V and 0 bases for J; bases not matched to a gene: 18. The germline V gene encodes CDR1 LGHNA and CDR2 YSLEER. The CDR3: CASSQILLAGVGSSSTDTQYF. CDR3 DNA sequence: TGCGCCAGCAGCCAAATTCTCTTAGCGGGAGTAGGGTCTTCTAGCACAGATACGCAGTATTTT.

The rearrangement joins TRBV5-1 to TRBJ2-2; possible D gene TRBD1, 5 bases. V lost 0 bases to trimming and J lost 3 bases, with 9 bases between them. The CDR3 runs 15 residues. Germline V gene sequence: CDR1 SGHRS, CDR2 YFSETQ. The CDR3 sequence: CASSLGRADTGELFF. The CDR3 DNA is TGCGCCAGCAGCTTGGGCAGGGCAGACACCGGGGAGCTGTTTTTT.

V is TRBV6-5 and J is TRBJ2-5; TRBD1 agrees at 7 bases. The J call is doubtful: the DNA matches TRBJ2-7 better. The CDR3 is made up of 12 amino acids. Germline values: CDR1 MNHEY, CDR2 SVGAGI. The DNA for the CDR3 is TGTGCCACCAAGGGGGCATCCTACGAGCAGTACTTC. This encodes CATKGASYEQYF.

This clone was recorded a few times. The V gene is TRBV19, the J gene TRBJ1-1, with D uncertain. The CDR3 is 12 amino acids. Germline assignment: CDR1 LNHDA and CDR2 SQIVND (reference sequence). The ends were cut back, 5 bases at V and 9 bases at J, with 13 bases in the middle. The CDR3 spells CASSYDGLKAFF. CDR3 in DNA: TGTGCCAGTAGTTACGACGGCTTAAAAGCTTTCTTT.

A remark on this clone: Other DNA sequences in this specimen translate into the identical CDR3. The V and J genes are TRBV19 and TRBJ1-5, with D possibly TRBD1 on 6 matching bases. The CDR3 consists of 13 residues. V lost 5 bases and J lost 2, with 7 bases in between. Germline V gene sequence: CDR1 LNHDA, CDR2 SQIVND (reference sequence). The CDR3 region is CASSRQGNQPQHF. The DNA for the CDR3 is TGTGCCAGTAGTCGACAGGGCAATCAGCCCCAGCATTTT. Complete variable domain (other parts from reference TRBV19 and TRBJ1-5): DGGITQSPKYLFRKEGQNVTLSCEQNLNHDAMYWYRQDPGQGLRLIYYSQIVNDFQKGDIAEGYSVSREKKESFPLTVTSAQKNPTAFYLCASSRQGNQPQHFGDGTRLSIL.

This clone was seen a few times. V is TRBV11-2 and J is TRBJ2-2; 7 positions match TRBD2. The CDR3 covers 18 residues. From germline, CDR1 is SGHAT and CDR2 FQNNGV. Germline trimming cut 4 bases from V and 5 bases from J; bases unmatched to any gene: 16. This CDR3 is CASSSNRGLQGGTGELFF. As DNA, the CDR3 is TGTGCCAGCAGCTCGAATCGCGGACTCCAGGGAGGGACCGGGGAGCTGTTTTTT.

The chain carries TRBV6-9 and TRBJ2-7; D perhaps matches TRBD1 (6 bases). Germline CDR1 and CDR2: MNHGY and SVAAGI. The CDR3 runs to 15 residues. The germline V and J ends were trimmed by 5 bases and 2 bases, with 16 bases remaining between them. CDR3 DNA sequence: TGTGCCAGCAGTCTCAGGGGAATTAAAACCTACGAGCAGTACTTC. Translated: CASSLRGIKTYEQYF.

The chain employs TRBV10-1 and TRBJ2-7; D ambiguous. The CDR3 totals 14 residues. Trimming took off 4 bases at V and 2 bases at J, with 12 bases between the two ends. The germline gives CDR1 WNHNN, CDR2 SYGVQD (reference sequence). The CDR3 DNA reads TGCGCCAGCAGTGTAGCCAGATTAACCTACGAGCAGTACGTC. Translation gives CASSVARLTYEQYV.

The chain carries TRBV21-1 and TRBJ2-1; no check of the table's D call, TRBD2, against the DNA was made. TRBV21-1 is assigned pseudogene status. The CDR3 sequence is 12 residues long. DNA for the CDR3: TGTGCCAACGGGGAAGGAAACAATGAGCAGTTCTTC. Amino acid sequence: CANGEGNNEQFF.

This clone was seen at least ten times. The chain links TRBV30 to TRBJ2-2, with no clear D. This CDR3 is built from 16 residues. V lost 4 bases to trimming and J lost 5 bases, with 20 bases between them. CDR1 is GTSNPN, CDR2 SVGIG, per germline (reference sequence). The CDR3 sequence is CAWTPGVGKGTGELFF. As DNA, the CDR3 is TGTGCCTGGACCCCTGGAGTGGGGAAAGGGACCGGGGAGCTGTTTTTT.

V gene TRBV7-2 combines with J gene TRBJ2-3; 9 nucleotides line up with TRBD2. The CDR3 sequence is 15 residues long. Looked up from germline, CDR1 is SGHTA and CDR2 is FQGNSA. With 5 bases clipped from V and 4 bases from J, the junction kept 7 bases outside the gene matches. CDR3 region: CASSARLADSDTQYF. The CDR3 DNA sequence: TGTGCCAGCAGCGCTAGACTAGCGGATTCAGATACGCAGTATTTT.

The CDR3 spells CASSLYGLQETQYF. CDR3 sequence (DNA): TGCGCCAGCAGCTTGTACGGCTTACAAGAGACCCAGTACTTC. The genes are TRBV5-1 and TRBJ2-5; D is undetermined. Looked up from germline, CDR1 is SGHRS and CDR2 is YFSETQ. This CDR3 spans 14 amino acids. V was trimmed by 1 base and J by 2 bases, leaving 9 bases between them.

The chain carries TRBV7-2 and TRBJ2-5; 8 bases match TRBD1. Germline CDR1 is SGHTA and CDR2 is FQGNSA. CDR3 length: 16 amino acids. Trimming cost V 5 bases and J 5 bases; bases outside gene matches: 13. For the CDR3, the DNA is TGTGCCAGCAGCCCCCGCCGGTCCCGACAGGGGGAGACCCAGTACTTC. Translated: CASSPRRSRQGETQYF.

This clone has a handful of counts. The rearrangement uses TRBV14 and TRBJ1-5, with D perhaps matching TRBD1 (5 bases). Germline-derived CDR1 and CDR2 are SGHDN and FVKESK. Trimming shortened V by 0 bases and J by 2 bases, and 5 bases separated the two germline ends. This CDR3 contains 14 residues. The CDR3 sequence is CASSQDRGNQPQHF. In DNA form, the CDR3 reads TGTGCCAGCAGCCAAGACAGGGGCAATCAGCCCCAGCATTTT.

At least ten counts were recorded for this clone. This chain joins TRBV19 and TRBJ1-2; D is possibly TRBD1 (5 bases). Per the germline V gene, CDR1 is LNHDA and CDR2 is SQIVND (reference sequence). Trimming removed 6 bases from V and 5 bases from J, with 16 bases in between. This CDR3 has 14 residues. The CDR3 nucleotides read TGTGCCAGTAGACCAACAGCGCAGGGATATGGCTACACCTTC. Translated: CASRPTAQGYGYTF. Drawing the rest from reference TRBV19 and TRBJ1-2, the complete variable domain is DGGITQSPKYLFRKEGQNVTLSCEQNLNHDAMYWYRQDPGQGLRLIYYSQIVNDFQKGDIAEGYSVSREKKESFPLTVTSAQKNPTAFYLCASRPTAQGYGYTFGSGTRLTVV.

The rearrangement joins TRBV5-4 to TRBJ2-5, with D unclear. Looked up from germline, CDR1 is SGHNT and CDR2 is YYREEE (reference sequence). The CDR3 loop spans 14 amino acids. V lost 4 bases, J lost 3 bases, and 13 bases lay in between. The CDR3 sequence is CASSDGSEKETQYF. The CDR3, as DNA: TGTGCCAGCAGCGATGGGTCGGAGAAAGAGACCCAGTACTTC. Full variable domain (outside the CDR3, taken from reference TRBV5-4 and TRBJ2-5): ETGVTQSPTHLIKTRGQQVTLRCSSQSGHNTVSWYQQALGQGPQFIFQYYREEENGRGNFPPRFSGLQFPNYSSELNVNALELDDSALYLCASSDGSEKETQYFGPGTRLLVL.

The chain carries TRBV2 and TRBJ2-1, with a possible D match to TRBD2 (6 bases). The germline V gene encodes CDR1 SNHLY and CDR2 FYNNEI. The ends were cut back, 2 bases at V and 8 bases at J, with 19 bases in the middle. This CDR3 spans 16 amino acids. The CDR3 bases are TGTGCCAGCAGTGAAAGGAGGGGATTAACCGACGATGAGCAGTTCTTC. As protein: CASSERRGLTDDEQFF.

The rearrangement uses TRBV10-3 and TRBJ2-7, with 7 bases fitting TRBD1. The length of the CDR3 is 12 residues. With V trimmed by 10 bases and J by 3 bases, 6 bases remained unmatched. CDR1 is ENHRY, CDR2 SYGVKD, per germline. In DNA form, the CDR3 reads TGTGCCACCTCCGGGACAGACTACGAGCAGTACTTC. It encodes CATSGTDYEQYF.